The clone carrying this T cell receptor (beta chain) appeared a single time. Assay: immunoSEQ multiplex PCR; the TCRdb copy retains only in-frame clones and omits some. The sample lists approximately 500,000 clones, roughly 91% seen once, with 7.8% in the top ten. This sample is part of a study of blood T cell repertoires in COVID-19. The overall study: Collection of acute and convalescent COVID-19 samples took place in the United States, Italy and Spain.

Per the germline V gene, CDR1 is DFQATT and CDR2 is SNEGSKA (reference sequence). There are 14 residues in the CDR3. V lost 3 bases and J 2 bases, leaving 11 bases between the germline ends. The sequence came from a woman aged 45 to 65 with COVID-19, enrolled during active disease. The rearrangement uses TRBV20-1 and TRBJ2-1; D is possibly TRBD1 (6 bases). The sequencing input was peripheral blood. CDR3 sequence reads: CSASVRGPYNEQFF. The CDR3 DNA reads TGCAGTGCTAGTGTCAGGGGCCCCTACAATGAGCAGTTCTTC.